The clone carrying this T cell receptor (beta chain) was picked up many times. Antigen unknown. This record comes from a study of T-cell reconstitution after alpha-beta-depleted transplantation in children. There are 13 residues in the CDR3. Trimming cost V 9 bases and J 7 bases, with 14 bases left between them. CDR1 and CDR2 from the germline V gene are KGHDR and SFDVKD. General study findings and limits: T-cell counts and diversity at one year post-transplant came mainly from newly produced T cells. At day 60, the high TCRbeta diversity found in some patients originated from recipient T cells and thymic progenitors that had survived. Where alpha-beta T cells came from about two months after transplant was reportedly several hundred expanded graft clones.

It was with unique molecular identifiers that the TCRbeta library was prepared. TCRdb analysed the PCR reads with MiXCR anew, one entry per CDR3 protein. The top ten clones hold over 7.5% of a sample with 250,000 to 300,000 distinct CDR3 sequences, over 7.5% of them seen once. This specimen was peripheral blood, taken 360 days after TCRalphabeta/CD19-depleted stem cell transplant. The clonotype originates from a female patient between 2 and 10 years old who had a stem cell transplant for Fanconi anemia, so the T cells may come from the graft donor. The V and J genes are TRBV24-1 and TRBJ2-2; D may be TRBD1 or TRBD2 (5 bases each). The CDR3 here is CATRGPLGGELFF. CDR3 in DNA: TGTGCCACCCGGGGACCGCTGGGCGGGGAGCTGTTTTTT.